This TCR beta chain was found in a study of blood T cell repertoires in COVID-19. Study summary: Acute and convalescent COVID-19 specimens originated in the United States, Italy and Spain. Sources were T cells, B-cell-depleted T cells, or PBMCs; the material itself was cDNA or gDNA.

CDR3 length: 15 residues. The V segment lost 0 bases and the J segment 3 bases; nucleotides outside the gene matches: 6. Germline CDR1 SGDLS, CDR2 YYNGEE. In its sample, this clone was seen once. Other DNA sequences within the sample encode an identical CDR3. Per the study methods: Estimated nucleated cell counts came from reference gene primer amplification. Profiling relied on immunoSEQ multiplex PCR, and the TCRdb table lists in-frame clones only, not all of them. The DNA was the basis for D and trimming; V, J and clone size are from that table. Seen here are about 110,000 clones, approximately 82% observed once, and the top ten hold approximately 7.9%.

This sequence joins TRBV9 and TRBJ2-7, with 7 bases fitting TRBD2. The TCR sequence derives from a woman of 80 years or more with active or convalescent COVID-19. Sequencing used peripheral blood. DNA for the CDR3: TGTGCCAGCAGCGTAGACCCTAGCGGTTTCTACGAGCAGTACTTC. It codes for CASSVDPSGFYEQYF.